This entry concerns a single TCR beta chain. This entry comes from a study of shared clonotypes between healthy human individuals. Original data processing: With immunoSEQ giving junction-only sequences and no quality scores, filtering differed. The data were produced by immunoSEQ multiplex PCR, yet TCRdb's version contains in-frame clones alone and is incomplete. From that table come the V and J calls and clone size; the DNA was used to work out D and trimming. Of 1.4 million or so clones in the sample, 97% to 99% are singletons; the top ten hold 0.36%. The CDR3 spans 20 residues. V trimming: 0 bases; J trimming: 0 bases; junction bases outside the gene matches: 14. The V gene's germline CDR1 is LGHNA and CDR2 YSLEER.

The V gene is TRBV4-3, the J gene TRBJ2-1; 7 nucleotides agree with TRBD2. This receptor was taken from a man aged 30-40 years in good health. The specimen was naive CD4+ T cells sorted from blood. Documented subset: CD45RA+ positively selected. Here the CDR3 reads CASSQDLSGAGTGSYNEQFF. CDR3 in DNA: TGCGCCAGCAGCCAAGATTTGAGCGGGGCCGGCACCGGCTCCTACAATGAGCAGTTCTTC.